The source of this T cell receptor beta chain is a study of blood T cell repertoires in COVID-19. The overall study: T cells, B-cell-depleted T cells, or PBMCs supplied cDNA or gDNA.

The germline V and J ends were trimmed by 0 bases and 0 bases, with 12 bases remaining between them. The CDR3 covers 17 residues. The germline V gene encodes CDR1 MNHEY and CDR2 SVGEGT. Under the authors' procedure: Amplification of reference gene primers provided the estimated nucleated cell counts. Clones were read by immunoSEQ multiplex PCR, and TCRdb kept only the in-frame ones, dropping some. That table is the source of V, J and clone size, and D and trimming were worked out from the DNA. The data hold around 60,000 clones, with around 79% observed a single time. The receptor's source is a human donor in a cohort sampled during active COVID-19. The chain uses TRBV6-2 or TRBV6-3 and TRBJ2-1; D not resolved. Sequenced sample: peripheral blood. The CDR3 coding sequence is TGTGCCAGCAGTTACTCGGCCCCACAGAGCTCCTACAATGAGCAGTTCTTC. It is translated as CASSYSAPQSSYNEQFF.